Listed below are T cell receptor beta chains from one sample, sequenced in a study of human T cells and chemical hapten exposure. TCRdb reprocessed the RACE reads with MiXCR, giving one entry per CDR3 protein. This table has 90,000 or so distinct CDR3 sequences, approximately 10% appearing once. The sequenced sample was whole blood, obtained in connection with sensitization to the hapten diphenylcyclopropenone (DPC). All receptors come from a man aged 35 to 55 with alopecia areata. Some clones in this sample may be carry-over from other donors' samples. Each CDR3 is given with its conserved first and last residue. D genes are given only for firm matches. Size is stated for part of the rows, as once, few or many counts, or as a class when the clone is expanded.

CSARDPPTIYF	TGCAGTGCTAGAGACCCCCCCACCATATATTTT	NA	NA	TRBV20-1	TRBJ1-3
CASSPGLAGGQNEQFF	TGTGCCAGCAGCCCGGGACTAGCGGGAGGGCAGAATGAGCAGTTCTTC	TRBD2	few	TRBV7-2	TRBJ2-1
CASTQGGDQPQHF	TGTGCCAGCACGCAGGGGGGAGATCAGCCCCAGCATTTT	TRBD1	NA	TRBV7-6	TRBJ1-5
CTYNRGNRPTDTQYF	TGCACCTATAACAGGGGGAATCGTCCCACAGATACGCAGTATTTT	TRBD1	few	TRBV29-1	TRBJ2-3
CASSAWDRALDQPQHF	TGTGCCAGTAGTGCATGGGACAGGGCCTTAGACCAGCCCCAGCATTTT	TRBD1	many	TRBV19	TRBJ1-5
CASSSAPGGGRYSNQPQHF	TGTGCCAGCAGTTCGGCCCCCGGAGGGGGCCGCTATAGCAATCAGCCCCAGCATTTT	TRBD1	NA	TRBV28	TRBJ1-5
CASSASLGRGRAGADTQYF	TGTGCCAGCAGCGCTAGTTTGGGCAGGGGGCGTGCGGGAGCAGATACGCAGTATTTT	NA	NA	TRBV7-2	TRBJ2-3
CASRTSNYEQYF	TGTGCCAGCAGGACTTCAAACTACGAGCAGTACTTC	NA	NA	TRBV6-2/TRBV6-3	TRBJ2-7
CASSRGTELNYGYTF	TGTGCCAGCAGCCGAGGAACAGAGTTAAACTATGGCTACACCTTC	NA	few	TRBV7-9	TRBJ1-2
CASSYSKRGTPSYEQYF	TGTGCCAGCAGTTACTCGAAGAGAGGGACGCCCTCCTACGAGCAGTACTTC	NA	NA	TRBV6-5	TRBJ2-7
CASRKRDAPGDTEAFF	TGTGCCAGTAGGAAACGGGACGCCCCGGGGGACACTGAAGCTTTCTTT	NA	NA	TRBV19	TRBJ1-1
CASSYSYGSYEQYF	TGTGCCAGCAGTTACTCGTACGGCTCCTACGAGCAGTACTTC	NA	few	TRBV6-2/TRBV6-3	TRBJ2-7
CASLRGLGTEAFF	TGTGCCAGCTTGAGGGGGCTTGGGACTGAAGCTTTCTTT	TRBD1	few	TRBV7-9	TRBJ1-1
CASSLEVGSPHEQFF	TGTGCCAGCAGCTTAGAAGTCGGATCGCCTCATGAGCAGTTCTTC	NA	few	TRBV7-6	TRBJ2-1
CATSSEREVNEQFF	TGTGCCACCAGTTCGGAGCGGGAGGTGAATGAGCAGTTCTTC	TRBD2	many	TRBV24-1	TRBJ2-1
CASRGRESVDTQYF	TGTGCCAGCAGAGGGCGGGAGTCGGTAGATACGCAGTATTTT	TRBD2	NA	TRBV7-2	TRBJ2-3
CSVDRGRDGYTF	TGCAGCGTTGACAGGGGGAGGGATGGCTACACCTTC	TRBD1	many	TRBV29-1	TRBJ1-2
CASSSRGLRLLKNIQYF	TGTGCCAGCAGTTCCCGGGGATTAAGGCTTTTAAAAAACATTCAGTACTTC	NA	NA	TRBV28	TRBJ2-4